This TCR beta chain was profiled in a study of cytomegalovirus exposure and HLA in healthy donors. Study background: According to later analysis, the same platform produced the approximately 120 validation and over 600 first-cohort repertoires. Broader study findings: A few CMV-associated chains were confirmed in vitro to be specific for CMV antigens.

The CDR3 covers 16 residues. This table comes from immunoSEQ multiplex PCR, and its TCRdb copy is limited to in-frame clones, with some not included. The data show about 120,000 clones, with approximately 92% seen just once and about 1.2% held by the top ten. Concerning this clone: Its antigen is not identified.

The gene calls are TRBV1 and TRBJ1-4. TRBV1 is assigned pseudogene status. This receptor was taken from a woman aged 18-29 years in good health and CMV-seronegative. The material sequenced was PBMCs. The CDR3 region has the DNA TGCACCAGCAGCCAAGATCTTAGCCGGGGGAATGAAAAACTGTTTTTT. This encodes CTSSQDLSRGNEKLFF.